A single sample gave rise to the 27 T cell receptor beta chains below, sequenced in a study of Graves' ophthalmopathy and Graves' hyperthyroidism. The sequenced template was RNA, covering the TCR beta CDR3 region. An opening RT-PCR round employed HTBI primers and preceded a second-round multiplex PCR. TCRdb called the multiplex PCR reads again in MiXCR, with one record for every CDR3 protein. The data show about 590,000 distinct CDR3 sequences, less than 45% seen once. Sequencing was done on a sample of peripheral blood or thyroid tissue (not recorded which). The source is an adult man with Graves' hyperthyroidism.

The chain links TRBV7-6 to TRBJ2-3; 13 bases line up with TRBD2. V lost 6 bases, J lost 6 bases, and 6 bases stayed unmatched. The germline gives CDR1 SGHVS, CDR2 FNYEAQ. The CDR3 sequence is 15 residues long. Written as DNA, the CDR3 is TGTGCCAGCAGTCACGGACTAGCGGGAGCGGATACGCAGTATTTT. It specifies CASSHGLAGADTQYF.

On this clonotype itself: A much larger clone lies one base from this, so it may be a read error. The chain combines TRBV9 with TRBJ1-3; TRBD1 is a possible D gene (6 bases). CDR1 is SGDLS and CDR2 is YYNGEE in the germline V gene. The CDR3 sequence is 15 residues long. The CDR3 coding sequence is TGTGCCAGCGGCGTAGCCGGGGGCACTGGAAACACCATATATTTT. Its translation is CASGVAGGTGNTIYF.

The rearrangement uses TRBV19 and TRBJ2-7; 7 nucleotides agree with TRBD2. This CDR3 has 16 residues. V trimming: 1 base; J trimming: 0 bases; junction bases outside the gene matches: 6. Germline V CDR1 and CDR2: LNHDA, SQIVND (reference sequence). The CDR3 nucleotides are TGTGCCAGTAGTATAGGGCCCGGGGGGAGCTCCTACGAGCAGTACTTC. Translation: CASSIGPGGSSYEQYF.

A note on this clonotype: Just one base apart from a much larger clone, this may be a read error. This chain connects TRBV29-1 to TRBJ1-1; D uncertain. The CDR3 spans 11 residues. Germline V gene sequence: CDR1 SQVTM, CDR2 ANQGSEA. The CDR3 loop is CGVEDESRAFF. The CDR3 nucleotides read TGCGGCGTTGAAGATGAATCTCGCGCTTTCTTT.

This chain connects TRBV20-1 to TRBJ2-3, with TRBD1 matching 7 bases. CDR1 is DFQATT, CDR2 SNEGSKA, per germline (reference sequence). The CDR3 is 12 amino acids. V was pared by 6 bases and J by 6 bases, with 6 bases of the junction left unmatched. Here the CDR3 DNA reads TGCAGTGCGCCTGCACAGGGGGATACGCAGTATTTT. It is translated as CSAPAQGDTQYF.

This clonotype was detected ten times or more. The rearrangement joins TRBV3-1 to TRBJ2-5; 8 bases map to TRBD2. Germline V lookup: CDR1 LGHDT, CDR2 YNNKEL (reference sequence). This CDR3 contains 15 residues. V trimming: 4 bases; J trimming: 5 bases; junction bases outside the gene matches: 9. For the CDR3, the DNA is TGTGCCAGCAGCCCCAGCGGGGGACCGCAGGAGACCCAGTACTTC. Protein: CASSPSGGPQETQYF.

The chain has TRBV12-3 or TRBV12-4 and TRBJ2-6; D is possibly TRBD1 (6 bases). Trimming left V 6 bases short and J 7 bases short, with 10 bases between. This CDR3 contains 13 residues. CDR3 loop: CASRTGYANVLTF. DNA for the CDR3: TGTGCCAGCAGAACAGGGTATGCCAACGTCCTGACTTTC.

The V gene is TRBV20-1, the J gene TRBJ1-3, with D tentatively TRBD1 (5 bases). The V gene lost 6 bases and the J gene lost 7 bases, with 13 bases spanning the gap. The CDR3 consists of 12 residues. The germline V gene has CDR1 DFQATT and CDR2 SNEGSKA (reference sequence). CDR3 residues: CSAYGTSNTIYF. The DNA of the CDR3 is TGCAGTGCCTACGGGACGTCGAACACCATATATTTT.

This clonotype was observed at least ten times. This chain joins TRBV19 and TRBJ1-5; D is uncertain. V lost 5 bases and J 0 bases, leaving 14 bases between the germline ends. Germline CDR1 and CDR2: LNHDA and SQIVND (reference sequence). The CDR3 extends over 16 amino acids. DNA for the CDR3: TGTGCCAGTAGTCGAGTTCCGCCTTATAGCAATCAGCCCCAGCATTTT. Its translation is CASSRVPPYSNQPQHF.

With respect to this clonotype: A much larger clone is a single base away; this may be a read error. This is likely a read error, given that the CDR3 carries no conserved phenylalanine or tryptophan at its end. The rearrangement links TRBV5-5 to TRBJ1-5; no firm D call. This CDR3 has 16 residues. V shed 3 bases and J shed 6 bases, with 19 bases lying between them. CDR1 and CDR2 from the germline V gene are SGHKS and YYEKEE (reference sequence). In nucleotides, the CDR3 is TGTGCCAGCAGCTCGCACGGGCCTTCGGGCGGTCAGCCCCAGCATCTT. This gives the protein CASSSHGPSGGQPQHL.

This sequence joins TRBV5-5 and TRBJ2-7; perhaps D is TRBD1 or TRBD2 (5 bases each). The CDR3 runs 13 residues. Germline CDR1 reads SGHKS; CDR2 reads YYEKEE (reference sequence). Between the trimmed V and J ends, which lost 4 bases and 0 bases, there was a span of 8 bases. This CDR3 is CASSGGTSYEQYF. Written as DNA, the CDR3 is TGTGCCAGCAGCGGGGGAACCTCCTACGAGCAGTACTTC.

V usage is TRBV14 and J usage is TRBJ1-2; TRBD1 is a possible D gene (5 bases). Germline V CDR1 and CDR2: SGHDN, FVKESK. The CDR3 is made up of 15 amino acids. The V gene lost 2 bases and the J gene lost 8 bases, with 18 bases spanning the gap. CDR3 sequence reads: CASSQQGISLRGYTF. The CDR3 DNA reads as TGTGCCAGCAGCCAACAGGGCATCTCCCTACGAGGCTACACCTTC.

The V gene is TRBV28, the J gene TRBJ1-1; 7 bases map to TRBD1. The trim removed 5 bases at V and 9 bases at J, leaving 9 bases unmatched. The CDR3 length is 13 residues. The V gene's germline CDR1 is MDHEN and CDR2 SYDVKM. The CDR3 here is CASSLGQPSKAFF. Here the CDR3 DNA reads TGTGCCAGCAGTCTGGGACAGCCCTCCAAAGCTTTCTTT.

V usage is TRBV20-1 and J usage is TRBJ2-5; perhaps D is TRBD1 or TRBD2 (5 bases each). CDR1 is DFQATT, CDR2 SNEGSKA, per germline (reference sequence). Trimming left V 4 bases short and J 5 bases short, with 17 bases between. The CDR3 is 14 residues long. CDR3 amino acids: CSAKRGETGETQYF. CDR3 sequence (DNA): TGCAGTGCTAAAAGAGGGGAGACCGGGGAGACCCAGTACTTC.

This chain joins TRBV13 and TRBJ2-5; D perhaps matches TRBD1 (5 bases). This CDR3 comprises 12 residues. V lost 0 bases, J lost 10 bases, and 9 bases lay in between. CDR1 is PRHDT and CDR2 is FYEKMQ in the germline V gene (reference sequence). The CDR3 sequence: CASSLGQGRQYF. CDR3 coding DNA: TGTGCCAGCAGCTTAGGGCAGGGTCGCCAGTACTTC.

The rearrangement links TRBV7-8 to TRBJ1-2, with a tentative D call TRBD1 (6 bases). Germline loops: CDR1 SGHVS, CDR2 FQNEAQ. This CDR3 contains 14 residues. V shed 5 bases and J shed 9 bases, with 19 bases lying between them. The CDR3 DNA reads as TGTGCCAGCAGCGGGGGACTAGCGGGGGGCAGCTACACCTTC. Encoded protein: CASSGGLAGGSYTF.

As concerns this clonotype: A much larger clone is a single base away; this may be a read error. The chain uses TRBV7-9 and TRBJ2-5; TRBD2 agrees at 11 bases. V shed 6 bases, J shed 7 bases, and the junction held 16 bases outside the gene matches. The CDR3 consists of 17 residues. CDR1 and CDR2 (germline): SEHNR, FQNEAQ (reference sequence). CDR3 nucleotide sequence: TGTGCCAGCAGAAAAACTAGCGGGGGCCTCCCGGCGGGGACCCAGTACTTC. Translated, it gives CASRKTSGGLPAGTQYF.

This clonotype has a count of ten or more. The V and J genes are TRBV20-1 and TRBJ1-4; D may be TRBD1 (5 bases). Germline V gene data show CDR1 as DFQATT and CDR2 as SNEGSKA (reference sequence). There are 15 residues in the CDR3. The V end was cut by 5 bases, the J end by 8 bases, with 21 bases between. CDR3 protein: CSAPHTGTFEEKLFF. The CDR3, as DNA: TGCAGTGCTCCCCACACCGGGACCTTTGAGGAAAAACTGTTTTTT.

This clonotype was seen repeatedly, ten times or more. The chain is built from TRBV12-3 or TRBV12-4 and TRBJ2-7; 7 bases align to TRBD1. There are 15 residues in the CDR3. Losses at the gene ends were 4 bases for V and 4 bases for J; bases not matched to a gene: 10. The CDR3 sequence: CASSSNRGQGYEQYF. CDR3 sequence (DNA): TGTGCCAGCAGTTCCAACAGGGGTCAAGGTTACGAGCAGTACTTC.

The chain carries TRBV29-1 and TRBJ2-5; a weak D match, TRBD1 (6 bases). The CDR3 contains 13 residues. The germline V gene has CDR1 SQVTM and CDR2 ANQGSEA. The CDR3 loop is CRGRMDRQETQYF. CDR3 DNA sequence: TGCAGAGGACGGATGGACAGACAAGAGACCCAGTACTTC.

The rearrangement links TRBV29-1 to TRBJ1-3, with D possibly being TRBD1 (5 bases). V was pared by 0 bases and J by 8 bases, with 20 bases between. This CDR3 spans 16 amino acids. The germline gives CDR1 SQVTM, CDR2 ANQGSEA. The DNA of the CDR3 is TGCAGCGTTGAAGATCCGACAAGGGGCTATGGCTACACCATATATTTT. Its protein product is CSVEDPTRGYGYTIYF.

Many counts were recorded for this clonotype. CDR3 DNA: TGTGCCACTGAGGACGGGTTGAACACTGAAGCTTTCTTT. It translates to CATEDGLNTEAFF. This rearrangement joins TRBV24-1 to TRBJ1-1; D ambiguous. The CDR3 is made up of 13 amino acids. CDR1 is KGHDR, CDR2 SFDVKD, per germline. Deletions cut 10 bases from V and 0 bases from J, with 11 bases between.

The chain couples TRBV5-8 to TRBJ2-5; TRBD1 or TRBD2 may be the D gene (5 bases each). Germline V CDR1 and CDR2: SGHTS, YDEGEE. Trimming shortened V by 0 bases and J by 5 bases, and 14 bases separated the two germline ends. CDR3 size: 15 residues. The CDR3 reads CASSLGYGEGETQYF. The CDR3 bases are TGTGCCAGCAGCTTGGGATATGGCGAGGGGGAGACCCAGTACTTC.

This clonotype was observed many times. The V and J genes are TRBV7-9 and TRBJ1-1, with 8 bases fitting TRBD1. The ends lost 6 bases at V and 13 bases at J; junction bases unmatched: 7. The germline V gene has CDR1 SEHNR and CDR2 FQNEAQ (reference sequence). This CDR3 is 11 amino acids long. The CDR3 DNA sequence: TGTGCCAGCAGGATGGACAGGGTGGGTTTCTTT. Translating it yields CASRMDRVGFF.

This clonotype was seen a single time. The chain has TRBV11-1 and TRBJ1-6; D is possibly TRBD1 (6 bases). The CDR3 extends over 15 amino acids. V was cut by 1 base and J by 8 bases, with 12 bases left in between. CDR1 is SGHAT, CDR2 FQDESV, per germline (reference sequence). The CDR3 spells CASSLELGAYSPLHF. For the CDR3, the DNA is TGTGCCAGCAGCTTAGAGCTGGGGGCTTATTCACCCCTCCACTTT.

This clonotype has ten or more counts. This chain connects TRBV10-3 to TRBJ1-1, with TRBD1 identical over 8 bases. The CDR3 is 14 amino acids. Germline-derived CDR1 and CDR2 are ENHRY and SYGVKD. The trim removed 2 bases at V and 5 bases at J, leaving 4 bases unmatched. CDR3 in DNA: TGTGCCATCAGTGAGACAGGGGGGGAAACTGAAGCTTTCTTT. Translating gives CAISETGGETEAFF.

The rearrangement uses TRBV20-1 and TRBJ2-3, with unresolved D. The germline V gene encodes CDR1 DFQATT and CDR2 SNEGSKA (reference sequence). Trimming removed 5 bases at V and 0 bases at J, with 9 bases between. The CDR3 spans 13 residues. In DNA, the CDR3 is TGCAGTGCTGGCCAGACTAGCACAGATACGCAGTATTTT. It encodes CSAGQTSTDTQYF.